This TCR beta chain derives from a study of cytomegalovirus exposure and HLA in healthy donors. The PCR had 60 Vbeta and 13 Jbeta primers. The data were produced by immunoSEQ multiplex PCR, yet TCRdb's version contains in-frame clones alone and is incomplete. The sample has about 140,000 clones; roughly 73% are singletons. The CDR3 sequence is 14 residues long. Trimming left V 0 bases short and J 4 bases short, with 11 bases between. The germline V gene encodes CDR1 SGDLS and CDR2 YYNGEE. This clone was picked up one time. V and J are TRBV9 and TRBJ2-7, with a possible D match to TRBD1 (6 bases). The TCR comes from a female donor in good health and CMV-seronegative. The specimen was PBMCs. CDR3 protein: CASSVVPGEYEQYF. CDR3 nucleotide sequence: TGTGCCAGCAGCGTAGTCCCAGGGGAGTACGAGCAGTACTTC. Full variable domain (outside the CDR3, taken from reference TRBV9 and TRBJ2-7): DSGVTQTPKHLITATGQRVTLRCSPRSGDLSVYWYQQSLDQGLQFLIQYYNGEERAKGNILERFSAQQFPDLHSELNLSSLELGDSALYFCASSVVPGEYEQYFGPGTRLTVT.